Each of the 17 T cell receptor beta chains below was sequenced from the same sample in a study of cytomegalovirus exposure and HLA in healthy donors. Profiling relied on immunoSEQ multiplex PCR, and the TCRdb table lists in-frame clones only, not all of them. The top ten clones hold 4.2% of a sample with about 170,000 clones, around nine tenths of them seen once. Sequencing used PBMCs. Receptor source: a man younger than 35 in good health and CMV-seropositive.

The genes are TRBV18 and TRBJ2-7, with 9 positions matching TRBD1. Trimming cost V 4 bases and J 3 bases; bases outside gene matches: 10. The CDR3 covers 16 residues. The germline gives CDR1 KGHSH, CDR2 LQKENI. Here the CDR3 reads CASSQEQPGQGYEQYF. The CDR3 nucleotides are TGTGCCAGCTCACAGGAGCAGCCGGGACAGGGCTACGAGCAGTACTTC.

The rearrangement uses TRBV7-9 and TRBJ2-7, with D possibly being TRBD2 (6 bases). The V and J ends lost 5 bases and 0 bases respectively, with 17 bases between them. This CDR3 is built from 16 residues. From germline, CDR1 is SEHNR and CDR2 FQNEAQ (reference sequence). In nucleotides, the CDR3 is TGTGCCAGCAGCATAGACCTAGCGCAAAGCTCCTACGAGCAGTACTTC. Translated, it gives CASSIDLAQSSYEQYF.

The chain employs TRBV19 and TRBJ2-2; 8 nucleotides line up with TRBD1. This CDR3 has 16 residues. Germline V gene lookup returns CDR1 LNHDA and CDR2 SQIVND (reference sequence). Trimming took 2 bases from V and 6 from J; bases not matched to a gene: 8. The chain's CDR3 is CASSIQGAGGAGELFF. Here the CDR3 DNA reads TGTGCCAGTAGTATACAGGGGGCAGGAGGTGCCGGGGAGCTGTTTTTT.

DNA of the CDR3: TGTGCCAGCAGTGAAGTATCCCTTGGACAGGGGACGGTACGGGGCTACACCTTC. Translating it yields CASSEVSLGQGTVRGYTF. The chain couples TRBV6-1 to TRBJ1-2, with 9 bases fitting TRBD1. The CDR3 consists of 18 residues. After removal of 1 base from V and 8 bases from J, the junction contained 17 bases not matched to a gene. The V gene's germline CDR1 is MNHNS and CDR2 SASEGT.

The rearrangement links TRBV7-9 to TRBJ1-2; D is undetermined. The CDR3 length is 13 residues. The germline V gene encodes CDR1 SEHNR and CDR2 FQNEAQ (reference sequence). V lost 5 bases and J 7 bases, leaving 14 bases between the germline ends. CDR3 DNA sequence: TGTGCCAGCAGCCCCCCCCCGCGAGGTGGCTACACCTTC. This encodes CASSPPPRGGYTF.

This clone appeared a few times. The chain has TRBV10-3 and TRBJ1-2; D might be TRBD1 (5 bases). The V gene's germline CDR1 is ENHRY and CDR2 SYGVKD. This CDR3 has 15 residues. Trimming took off 6 bases at V and 2 bases at J, with 16 bases between the two ends. The CDR3 loop is CAISLTGAGNYGYTF. The DNA for the CDR3 is TGTGCCATCAGCCTAACTGGGGCGGGGAACTATGGCTACACCTTC.

The rearrangement uses TRBV9 and TRBJ2-1; D remains unclear. Germline V gene lookup returns CDR1 SGDLS and CDR2 YYNGEE. Trimming cost V 2 bases and J 4 bases, with 13 bases left between them. The CDR3 is 15 residues long. In DNA, the CDR3 is TGTGCCAGCAGCGTCGACTCCCCGGATTACAATGAGCAGTTCTTC. Translating it yields CASSVDSPDYNEQFF. Based on the CDR3 plus reference TRBV9 and TRBJ2-1, the full variable domain is DSGVTQTPKHLITATGQRVTLRCSPRSGDLSVYWYQQSLDQGLQFLIQYYNGEERAKGNILERFSAQQFPDLHSELNLSSLELGDSALYFCASSVDSPDYNEQFFGPGTRLTVL.

The genes are TRBV6-1 and TRBJ2-1; D might be TRBD1 (6 bases). Germline V gene data show CDR1 as MNHNS and CDR2 as SASEGT. The CDR3 extends over 14 amino acids. V was pared by 6 bases and J by 8 bases, with 17 bases between. CDR3 protein: CASREIGAGDEQFF. The CDR3 region has the DNA TGTGCCAGCAGGGAAATCGGGGCAGGGGATGAGCAGTTCTTC.

The rearrangement uses TRBV30 and TRBJ1-2; 8 bases agree with TRBD1. The CDR3 has 13 amino acids. Germline CDR1 is GTSNPN and CDR2 is SVGIG (reference sequence). V lost 3 bases, J lost 8 bases, and 8 bases stayed unmatched. The CDR3 nucleotides read TGTGCCTGGAGCAGCAGGGGGCTTAGCGGCTACACCTTC. This codes for CAWSSRGLSGYTF. Variable domain in full (rest from reference TRBV30 and TRBJ1-2): SQTIHQWPATLVQPVGSPLSLECTVEGTSNPNLYWYRQAAGRGLQLLFYSVGIGQISSEVPQNLSASRPQDRQFILSSKKLLLSDSGFYLCAWSSRGLSGYTFGSGTRLTVV.

CDR3 nucleotides: TGTGCTAAATCAGATCAGCCCCAGCATTTT. This sequence encodes CAKSDQPQHF. This chain uses TRBV28 with TRBJ1-5, with unresolved D. The germline CDR1 and CDR2 sequences are MDHEN and SYDVKM. The CDR3 consists of 10 residues.

This chain joins TRBV5-1 and TRBJ2-7; no reliable D call. Trimming cost V 7 bases and J 3 bases, with 8 bases left between them. Looked up from germline, CDR1 is SGHRS and CDR2 is YFSETQ. The CDR3 is made up of 11 amino acids. The CDR3 is CASQRGYEQYF. CDR3 bases: TGCGCCAGCCAACGCGGCTACGAGCAGTACTTC.

The rearrangement links TRBV14 to TRBJ1-1; possibly TRBD1 for D (6 bases). This CDR3 spans 15 amino acids. The V end lost 4 bases, the J end lost 0 bases, and 12 bases lay between the germline ends. Per the germline V gene, CDR1 is SGHDN and CDR2 is FVKESK. The CDR3 DNA is TGTGCCAGCAGCCGGACCCAGGGGTTGAACACTGAAGCTTTCTTT. Translating gives CASSRTQGLNTEAFF.

The chain is built from TRBV19 and TRBJ2-1; D is perhaps TRBD2 (5 bases). This CDR3 spans 16 amino acids. Germline assignment: CDR1 LNHDA and CDR2 SQIVND (reference sequence). V lost 7 bases, J lost 0 bases, and 16 bases lay in between. The CDR3 loop reads CASMGSDSSSYNEQFF. In DNA, the CDR3 is TGTGCCAGTATGGGCTCGGACTCAAGCTCCTACAATGAGCAGTTCTTC. Drawing the rest from reference TRBV19 and TRBJ2-1, the complete variable domain is DGGITQSPKYLFRKEGQNVTLSCEQNLNHDAMYWYRQDPGQGLRLIYYSQIVNDFQKGDIAEGYSVSREKKESFPLTVTSAQKNPTAFYLCASMGSDSSSYNEQFFGPGTRLTVL.

The chain couples TRBV28 to TRBJ2-1; TRBD2 matches at 13 bases. The CDR3 sequence is 16 residues long. V lost 7 bases, J lost 3 bases, and 6 bases stayed unmatched. Germline V lookup: CDR1 MDHEN, CDR2 SYDVKM. The CDR3 bases are TGTGCCAGCAAAGGGACTAGCGGGGCCCTCTACAATGAGCAGTTCTTC. Translating it yields CASKGTSGALYNEQFF.

The chain recombines TRBV6-1 with TRBJ1-1, with a weak D call TRBD1 (6 bases). CDR3 size: 14 residues. The V gene lost 7 bases and the J gene lost 0 bases, with 12 bases spanning the gap. Germline V gives CDR1 MNHNS, CDR2 SASEGT. The CDR3 loop is CASTRTDLNTEAFF. The CDR3 region has the DNA TGTGCCAGCACCCGGACAGACTTGAACACTGAAGCTTTCTTT.

The rearrangement uses TRBV7-9 and TRBJ2-5, with 7 bases fitting TRBD2. The CDR3 spans 14 residues. Germline assignment: CDR1 SEHNR and CDR2 FQNEAQ (reference sequence). Trimming took 5 bases from V and 2 from J; bases not matched to a gene: 5. The CDR3 DNA follows: TGTGCCAGCAGCGAAACTAGCGCTCAAGAGACCCAGTACTTC. This gives the protein CASSETSAQETQYF.

Written as DNA, the CDR3 is TGTGCCAGCAGCTTAGCGACTAGCAACACAGATACGCAGTATTTT. It yields the protein CASSLATSNTDTQYF. The rearrangement links TRBV7-8 to TRBJ2-3; TRBD2 matches 7 bases. Germline V CDR1 and CDR2: SGHVS, FQNEAQ. The V and J ends lost 0 bases and 2 bases, in that order; junction bases with no gene match: 2. The CDR3 covers 15 residues.